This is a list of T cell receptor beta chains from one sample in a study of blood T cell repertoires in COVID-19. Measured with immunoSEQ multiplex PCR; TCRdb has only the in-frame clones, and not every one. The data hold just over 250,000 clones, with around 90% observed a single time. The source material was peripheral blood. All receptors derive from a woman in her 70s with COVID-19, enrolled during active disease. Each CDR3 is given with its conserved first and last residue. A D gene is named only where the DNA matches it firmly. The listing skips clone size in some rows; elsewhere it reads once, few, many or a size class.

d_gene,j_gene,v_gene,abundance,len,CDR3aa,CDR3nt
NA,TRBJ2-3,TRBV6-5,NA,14,CASSRGQGTDTQYF,TGTGCCAGCAGTCGAGGACAAGGCACAGATACGCAGTATTTT
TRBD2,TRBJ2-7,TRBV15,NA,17,CATSRDLGLAGGYEQYF,TGTGCCACCAGCAGAGATCTGGGGTTAGCGGGAGGGTACGAGCAGTACTTC
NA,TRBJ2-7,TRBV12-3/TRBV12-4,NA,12,CASSDTREEQYF,TGTGCCAGCAGCGATACGAGGGAGGAGCAGTACTTC
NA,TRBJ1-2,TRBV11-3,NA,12,CASGQPGHGYTF,TGTGCCAGCGGACAACCTGGGCATGGCTACACCTTC
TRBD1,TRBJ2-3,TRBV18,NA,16,CASSLGQGGSTDTQYF,TGTGCCAGCTCCCTTGGACAGGGTGGAAGCACAGATACGCAGTATTTT
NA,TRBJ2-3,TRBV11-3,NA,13,CASSLAITGTQYF,TGTGCCAGCAGCTTAGCGATAACAGGGACGCAGTATTTT
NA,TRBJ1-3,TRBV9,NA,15,CASSVDPGQRNTIYF,TGTGCCAGCAGCGTAGACCCCGGACAGAGAAACACCATATATTTT
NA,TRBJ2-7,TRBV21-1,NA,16,CASSKRGQGSSYEQYF,TGTGCCAGCAGCAAAAGGGGACAGGGCTCCTCCTACGAGCAGTACTTC
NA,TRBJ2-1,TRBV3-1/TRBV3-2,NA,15,CASSQVSGSYNEQFF,TGTGCCAGCAGCCAAGTTAGCGGATCCTACAATGAGCAGTTCTTC
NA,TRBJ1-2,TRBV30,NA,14,CAWSPGFQNYGYTF,TGTGCCTGGAGTCCAGGCTTCCAAAACTATGGCTACACCTTC
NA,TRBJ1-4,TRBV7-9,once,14,CASSLASTNEKLFF,TGTGCCAGCAGCTTGGCTTCAACTAATGAAAAACTGTTTTTT
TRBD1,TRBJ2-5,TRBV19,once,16,CASSRGGTGSGETQYF,TGTGCCAGTAGCCGAGGCGGGACAGGGTCGGGAGAGACCCAGTACTTC
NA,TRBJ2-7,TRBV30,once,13,CAWSEDSSYEQYF,TGTGCCTGGTCTGAGGACAGCTCCTACGAGCAGTACTTC
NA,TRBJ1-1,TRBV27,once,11,CASSRAGEAFF,TGTGCCAGCAGTCGAGCGGGTGAAGCTTTCTTT
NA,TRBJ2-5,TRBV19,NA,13,CASSQAHGETQYF,TGTGCCAGTTCCCAGGCCCACGGAGAGACCCAGTACTTC
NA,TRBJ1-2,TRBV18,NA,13,CASSPGEVYGYTF,TGTGCCAGCTCACCAGGGGAGGTCTATGGCTACACCTTC
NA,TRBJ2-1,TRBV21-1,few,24,CASSKGGRPDILAGVRIQNNEQFF,TGTGCCAGCAGCAAAGGTGGTCGGCCGGACATACTAGCGGGAGTTCGTATCCAGAACAATGAGCAGTTCTTC
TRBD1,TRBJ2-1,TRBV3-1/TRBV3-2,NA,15,CASSQLTGHVDEQFF,TGTGCCAGCAGCCAACTGACAGGGCACGTCGATGAGCAGTTCTTC
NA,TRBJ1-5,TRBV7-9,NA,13,CASSYETNQPQHF,TGTGCCAGCAGCTATGAAACAAATCAGCCCCAGCATTTT
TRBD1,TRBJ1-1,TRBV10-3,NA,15,CAISERGQGATEAFF,TGTGCCATCAGTGAAAGGGGGCAGGGGGCGACTGAAGCTTTCTTT
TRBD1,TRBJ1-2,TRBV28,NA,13,CASRKTGKGGYTF,TGTGCCAGCAGAAAGACAGGGAAGGGCGGCTACACCTTC
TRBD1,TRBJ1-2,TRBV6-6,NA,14,CASSLQGAGYGYTF,TGTGCCAGCAGTTTACAGGGGGCTGGATATGGCTACACCTTC
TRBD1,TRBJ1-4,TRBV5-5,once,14,CASSSPTGREKLFF,TGTGCCAGCAGCTCGCCGACAGGGCGTGAAAAACTGTTTTTT
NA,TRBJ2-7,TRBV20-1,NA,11,CSARKRYEQYF,TGCAGTGCTAGGAAGAGGTACGAGCAGTACTTC
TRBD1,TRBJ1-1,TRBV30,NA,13,CAWKKTGGLSTFF,TGTGCCTGGAAAAAGACAGGGGGCCTATCTACTTTCTTT